This paragraph reports one T cell receptor (beta chain). The data belong to a study of shared clonotypes between healthy human individuals. Study information: In total, the donors were a couple of women and three men aged 18 to 49. Per donor, CD8 memory used one plate, CD8 naive used two, CD4 memory used three and CD4 naive used three.

Assay runs were performed at deep level. TCRdb keeps only in-frame clones here, not all; method: immunoSEQ multiplex PCR. Here the sample spans approximately 1.4 million clones, nearly 99% being singletons. The sequenced material came from naive CD4+ T cells sorted from blood. Subset: CD45RA+ positively selected. This clonotype was obtained from a man in his thirties or forties in good health.

In nucleotides, the CDR3 is TGTGCCAGCAGTGAAAGGGCTACTACTAACTATGGCTACACCTTC. It is translated as CASSERATTNYGYTF. V and J are TRBV6-1 and TRBJ1-2; D not resolved. Trimming cost V 2 bases and J 0 bases, with 10 bases left between them. CDR1 MNHNS and CDR2 SASEGT come from the germline V gene. This CDR3 region has 15 residues.